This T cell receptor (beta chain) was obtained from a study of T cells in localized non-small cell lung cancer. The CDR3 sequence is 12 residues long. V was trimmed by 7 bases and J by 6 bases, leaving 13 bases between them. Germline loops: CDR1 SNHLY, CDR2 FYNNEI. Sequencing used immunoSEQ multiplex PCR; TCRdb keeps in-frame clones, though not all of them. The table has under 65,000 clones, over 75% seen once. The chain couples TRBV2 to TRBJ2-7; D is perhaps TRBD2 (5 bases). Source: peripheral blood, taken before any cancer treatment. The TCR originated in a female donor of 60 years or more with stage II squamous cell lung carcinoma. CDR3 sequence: CASTSARGEQYF. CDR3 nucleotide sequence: TGTGCCAGCACCTCTGCCCGGGGCGAGCAGTACTTC.